The 32 T cell receptor beta chains below all came from one sample that was sequenced in a study of blood T cell repertoires in COVID-19. Using immunoSEQ multiplex PCR, the repertoire was profiled, and TCRdb retains in-frame clones only, with some absent. Among some 260,000 clones, 82% were seen once, and the ten largest hold about 3%. The sample was peripheral blood. Receptors originate from a woman between 18 and 29 years old with acute or convalescent COVID-19.

The rearrangement joins TRBV28 to TRBJ1-1; 9 bases match TRBD1. Germline-derived CDR1 and CDR2 are MDHEN and SYDVKM. The CDR3 is 14 amino acids. V lost 4 bases, J lost 4 bases, and 4 bases stayed unmatched. The CDR3 bases are TGTGCCAGCAGTTCGACAGGGGGAGCCACTGAAGCTTTCTTT. Its translation: CASSSTGGATEAFF.

This chain links TRBV6-6 with TRBJ2-7; 8 nucleotides line up with TRBD1. J gave up 3 bases and V 6 bases, and 7 bases lay outside the gene matches. CDR1 is MNHNY and CDR2 is SVGAGI in the germline V gene (reference sequence). This CDR3 is built from 14 residues. The CDR3 sequence: CASSPLTGGYEQYF. As DNA, the CDR3 is TGTGCCAGCAGCCCTCTCACAGGGGGCTACGAGCAGTACTTC.

The V and J genes are TRBV3-1 (or the pseudogene TRBV3-2) and TRBJ2-7; D may be TRBD2 (5 bases). The CDR3 extends over 14 amino acids. With 4 bases removed from V and 6 bases from J, the gap between germline ends came to 16 bases. Per the germline V gene, CDR1 is LGHDT and CDR2 is YNNKEL (reference sequence). The CDR3 here is CASSRNPGITEQYF. Written as DNA, the CDR3 is TGTGCCAGCAGCCGTAACCCGGGGATTACCGAGCAGTACTTC.

J is TRBJ1-1 and V is TRBV3-1 (or the pseudogene TRBV3-2); unclear D gene. Trimming removed 1 base at V and 11 bases at J, with 14 bases between. This CDR3 is built from 13 residues. Germline values: CDR1 LGHDT, CDR2 YNNKEL (reference sequence). The CDR3 loop reads CASSQVGGFQAFF. The CDR3 DNA reads as TGTGCCAGCAGCCAAGTGGGAGGGTTTCAGGCTTTCTTT.

This chain links TRBV5-4 with TRBJ2-7, with D possibly TRBD1 on 6 matching bases. Germline CDR1 is SGHNT and CDR2 is YYREEE (reference sequence). V was pared by 2 bases and J by 5 bases, with 8 bases between. CDR3 length: 12 residues. The CDR3 region has the DNA TGTGCCAGCAGCTTCGACAGGCACGAGCAGTACTTC. This translates into CASSFDRHEQYF. The entire variable domain, with the rest obtained from reference TRBV5-4 and TRBJ2-7, is as follows: ETGVTQSPTHLIKTRGQQVTLRCSSQSGHNTVSWYQQALGQGPQFIFQYYREEENGRGNFPPRFSGLQFPNYSSELNVNALELDDSALYLCASSFDRHEQYFGPGTRLTVT.

V gene TRBV27 combines with J gene TRBJ2-3; tentatively, D is TRBD2 (6 bases). Trimming pared 1 base from V and 0 bases from J, leaving 8 bases between. Per germline, CDR1 MNHEY and CDR2 SMNVEV (reference sequence). The CDR3 spans 15 residues. In DNA, the CDR3 is TGTGCCAGCAGTTTATGGGGGACTAGCACAGATACGCAGTATTTT. It translates to CASSLWGTSTDTQYF.

The rearrangement links TRBV28 to TRBJ1-5; D ambiguous. The V gene lost 3 bases and the J gene lost 4 bases, with 13 bases spanning the gap. The CDR3 is 15 residues long. In germline, CDR1 is MDHEN, CDR2 SYDVKM. For the CDR3, the DNA is TGTGCCAGCAGTTTTCCCGACAAGACGAATCAGCCCCAGCATTTT. This encodes CASSFPDKTNQPQHF.

V gene TRBV7-2 combines with J gene TRBJ2-7; 8 bases fit TRBD1. The germline V gene encodes CDR1 SGHTA and CDR2 FQGNSA. J was trimmed by 7 bases and V by 5 bases; bases with no gene match: 13. The CDR3 spans 15 residues. CDR3: CASSQAGGAVYEQYF. CDR3 sequence (DNA): TGTGCCAGCAGCCAGGCAGGGGGCGCGGTGTATGAGCAGTACTTC.

This chain joins TRBV7-8 and TRBJ2-2; TRBD2 is a possible D gene (6 bases). The germline V gene has CDR1 SGHVS and CDR2 FQNEAQ. This CDR3 has 15 amino acids. V dropped 4 bases and J dropped 2 bases, with 11 bases sitting between them. CDR3: CASSYGRLNTGELFF. Here the CDR3 DNA reads TGTGCCAGCAGCTACGGGAGACTCAACACCGGGGAGCTGTTTTTT.

This clone was observed a few times. The J gene is TRBJ1-2, the V gene TRBV7-2; 7 bases are a match to TRBD1. V shed 5 bases, J shed 7 bases, and the junction held 7 bases outside the gene matches. Germline V gene sequence: CDR1 SGHTA, CDR2 FQGNSA. The length of the CDR3 is 13 residues. The CDR3 coding sequence is TGTGCCAGCAGCCACACGACAGGGACTGGCTACACCTTC. Protein sequence: CASSHTTGTGYTF.

The CDR3 region is CASSQDRGSYQETQYF. The CDR3 nucleotides read TGTGCCAGCAGCCAAGACAGGGGATCGTACCAAGAGACCCAGTACTTC. This rearrangement joins TRBV14 to TRBJ2-5, with D possibly TRBD1 on 6 matching bases. The germline CDR1 and CDR2 sequences are SGHDN and FVKESK. The V gene lost 0 bases and the J gene lost 0 bases, with 11 bases spanning the gap. This CDR3 region has 16 residues.

V is TRBV19 and J is TRBJ1-5; D is possibly TRBD1 (6 bases). The CDR3 covers 13 residues. V was pared by 7 bases and J by 2 bases, with 9 bases between. Germline V gene lookup returns CDR1 LNHDA and CDR2 SQIVND (reference sequence). The CDR3 nucleotides are TGTGCCAGTACCAGGGGTGGCAATCAGCCCCAGCATTTT. Residues: CASTRGGNQPQHF.

This chain uses TRBV3-1 (or the pseudogene TRBV3-2) with TRBJ2-7; 13 bases align to TRBD2. The junction had 10 bases not matched to a gene; V was cut back by 0 bases and J by 8 bases. The CDR3 has 17 residues. Germline CDR1 is LGHDT and CDR2 is YNNKEL (reference sequence). Here the CDR3 reads CASSQDQGLAGVNKQYF. CDR3 DNA sequence: TGTGCCAGCAGCCAAGATCAAGGACTAGCGGGAGTAAATAAGCAGTACTTC.

The V call is TRBV28, the J call TRBJ1-4; D call uncertain. Trimming stripped 5 bases from V and 6 bases from J, with 13 bases between. Germline V CDR1 and CDR2: MDHEN, SYDVKM. This CDR3 spans 14 amino acids. The CDR3 DNA follows: TGTGCCAGCAGTCCCAGCTGGGAGTATGAAAAACTGTTTTTT. Protein sequence: CASSPSWEYEKLFF.

The chain couples TRBV28 to TRBJ2-5; D unresolved. V was pared by 6 bases and J by 3 bases, with 17 bases between. CDR3 length: 15 amino acids. CDR1 MDHEN and CDR2 SYDVKM come from the germline V gene. For the CDR3, the DNA is TGTGCCAGCAGGTCTATTTACCTCTTTAAAGAGACCCAGTACTTC. Translating gives CASRSIYLFKETQYF.

This CDR3 reads CATLPGAGVRGELFF. In DNA form, the CDR3 reads TGTGCCACCCTACCCGGGGCGGGAGTGCGCGGGGAGCTGTTTTTT. The rearrangement joins TRBV2 to TRBJ2-2, with 7 bases identical to TRBD2. Unmatched junction bases numbered 15, after V lost 10 bases and J lost 7 bases. The germline V gene has CDR1 SNHLY and CDR2 FYNNEI. This CDR3 has 15 residues.

This chain links TRBV9 with TRBJ1-2, with D possibly matching TRBD1 (5 bases). The V end lost 3 bases, the J end lost 2 bases, and 20 bases lay between the germline ends. There are 17 residues in the CDR3. Germline CDR1 and CDR2: SGDLS and YYNGEE. CDR3 sequence (DNA): TGTGCCAGCAGCGACGGTAAACGGCAGGGCATGAACTATGGCTACACCTTC. This translates into CASSDGKRQGMNYGYTF. Full variable domain (rest looked up from reference TRBV9 and TRBJ1-2): DSGVTQTPKHLITATGQRVTLRCSPRSGDLSVYWYQQSLDQGLQFLIQYYNGEERAKGNILERFSAQQFPDLHSELNLSSLELGDSALYFCASSDGKRQGMNYGYTFGSGTRLTVV.

CDR3 DNA sequence: TGTGCCAGCTCACCGGGACTAGCGGAAAGCGAGCAGTACTTC. This codes for CASSPGLAESEQYF. The chain has TRBV18 and TRBJ2-7, with TRBD2 identical over 11 bases. The CDR3 totals 14 residues. CDR1 is KGHSH, CDR2 LQKENI, per germline. The V and J ends lost 3 bases and 6 bases, in that order; junction bases with no gene match: 4.

This clone has a single count. This sequence joins TRBV19 and TRBJ1-4, with a tentative D call TRBD1 (6 bases). Trimming took off 10 bases at V and 4 bases at J, with 10 bases between the two ends. Germline V gene sequence: CDR1 LNHDA, CDR2 SQIVND (reference sequence). There are 12 residues in the CDR3. CDR3 nucleotide sequence: TGTGCCACCCGACAGGTTAATGAAAAACTGTTTTTT. Its protein is CATRQVNEKLFF.

This chain uses TRBV30 with TRBJ1-6; D not certain. This CDR3 spans 16 amino acids. V was cut by 4 bases and J by 6 bases, with 19 bases left in between. CDR1 is GTSNPN, CDR2 SVGIG, per germline (reference sequence). The CDR3 DNA reads TGTGCCTGGACCAGCTGGGAGACGCTTTTTAATTCACCCCTCCACTTT. It codes for CAWTSWETLFNSPLHF. The full variable domain, completed using reference TRBV30 and TRBJ1-6, is SQTIHQWPATLVQPVGSPLSLECTVEGTSNPNLYWYRQAAGRGLQLLFYSVGIGQISSEVPQNLSASRPQDRQFILSSKKLLLSDSGFYLCAWTSWETLFNSPLHFGNGTRLTVT.

With regard to this clone: This sample also contains other DNA sequences that code for the same CDR3. This rearrangement joins TRBV7-9 to TRBJ2-1; maybe TRBD1 (5 bases). The V gene lost 5 bases and the J gene lost 4 bases, with 9 bases spanning the gap. This CDR3 comprises 13 residues. The germline CDR1 and CDR2 sequences are SEHNR and FQNEAQ (reference sequence). The CDR3 reads CASSLDSYNEQFF. CDR3 coding DNA: TGTGCCAGCAGCCTCGACAGTTACAATGAGCAGTTCTTC.

Points on this clone: Other nucleotide sequences in the sample specify the same CDR3. The V call is TRBV6-5, the J call TRBJ1-1; D is perhaps TRBD1 (5 bases). This CDR3 comprises 14 residues. Germline CDR1 and CDR2: MNHEY and SVGAGI. V dropped 0 bases and J dropped 3 bases, with 8 bases sitting between them. The CDR3 here is CASSYSGGDTEAFF. CDR3 sequence (DNA): TGTGCCAGCAGTTACTCGGGGGGGGACACTGAAGCTTTCTTT.

The rearrangement joins TRBV6-6 to TRBJ2-5; D gene uncertain. The CDR3 is made up of 13 amino acids. Looked up from germline, CDR1 is MNHNY and CDR2 is SVGAGI (reference sequence). With 2 bases removed from V and 3 bases from J, the gap between germline ends came to 7 bases. The CDR3: CASSYDGKETQYF. The CDR3 DNA reads as TGTGCCAGCAGTTACGATGGCAAAGAGACCCAGTACTTC.

This clone was counted a few times. The chain carries TRBV5-1 and TRBJ2-2; TRBD1 matches 7 bases. V gave up 3 bases and J gave up 0 bases; unmatched junction bases: 2. The CDR3 has 15 amino acids. Germline V gene lookup returns CDR1 SGHRS and CDR2 YFSETQ. DNA of the CDR3: TGCGCCAGCAGCTGGGGACAGACGAACACCGGGGAGCTGTTTTTT. This sequence encodes CASSWGQTNTGELFF.

The chain carries TRBV19 and TRBJ1-1, with 10 positions matching TRBD1. Germline assignment: CDR1 LNHDA and CDR2 SQIVND (reference sequence). The CDR3 length is 17 residues. The V and J ends lost 7 bases and 2 bases, in that order; junction bases with no gene match: 13. The CDR3, as DNA: TGTGCCAGTACTCTGCGTTTGGGACAGGGGATAAACACTGAAGCTTTCTTT. Encoded protein: CASTLRLGQGINTEAFF.

This rearrangement joins TRBV4-1 to TRBJ2-5; D is possibly TRBD2 (5 bases). Germline lookup yields CDR1 MGHRA and CDR2 YSYEKL. V was shortened by 0 bases and J by 5 bases, with 16 bases between the two germline ends. The length of the CDR3 is 16 residues. CDR3 protein: CASSQDRRPQRETQYF. DNA of the CDR3: TGCGCCAGCAGCCAAGACAGAAGGCCCCAGCGGGAGACCCAGTACTTC.

The CDR3 sequence is CASSFGDSWYEQYF. The CDR3 region has the DNA TGTGCCAGCAGCTTCGGGGATTCATGGTACGAGCAGTACTTC. The genes are TRBV11-2 and TRBJ2-7; TRBD2 might be the D (5 bases). The V and J ends lost 3 bases and 4 bases respectively, with 13 bases between them. Germline assignment: CDR1 SGHAT and CDR2 FQNNGV. The CDR3 sequence is 14 residues long.

This chain connects TRBV7-8 to TRBJ2-1; maybe TRBD2 (6 bases). The CDR3 covers 17 residues. From germline, CDR1 is SGHVS and CDR2 FQNEAQ. Trimming shortened V by 1 base and J by 8 bases, and 21 bases separated the two germline ends. CDR3 DNA sequence: TGTGCCAGCAGCTTAGGGGCTTTTGCAGGGAGGTTGGATGAGCAGTTCTTC. Its protein product is CASSLGAFAGRLDEQFF.

The V gene is TRBV3-1 (or the pseudogene TRBV3-2), the J gene TRBJ2-2, with 11 bases that match TRBD1. The CDR3 is 18 amino acids. The germline V gene has CDR1 LGHDT and CDR2 YNNKEL (reference sequence). The V and J ends lost 0 bases and 3 bases, in that order; junction bases with no gene match: 6. Written as DNA, the CDR3 is TGTGCCAGCAGCCAAGATGTCCCGGGACAGGGGGACACCGGGGAGCTGTTTTTT. Protein: CASSQDVPGQGDTGELFF.

V gene TRBV11-2 combines with J gene TRBJ2-7; 9 nucleotides line up with TRBD2. The CDR3 has 14 amino acids. Per germline, CDR1 SGHAT and CDR2 FQNNGV. V shed 6 bases and J 7 bases; nucleotides not matched to a gene: 10. CDR3 in amino acids: CASSRSTSGREQYF. In DNA form, the CDR3 reads TGTGCCAGCAGTCGATCGACTAGCGGCAGGGAGCAGTACTTC.

V and J are TRBV4-3 and TRBJ2-5; 12 nucleotides align to TRBD1. The CDR3 is 15 residues long. V was clipped by 2 bases and J by 7 bases; unmatched bases: 5. CDR1 and CDR2 from the germline V gene are LGHNA and YSLEER. CDR3 nucleotide sequence: TGCGCCAGCAGCCAAAAGGGACAGGGGGCCGGGACCCAGTACTTC. This gives the protein CASSQKGQGAGTQYF.

The chain uses TRBV5-6 and TRBJ2-3; 8 bases line up with TRBD1. V lost 4 bases and J lost 4; bases outside the gene matches: 11. Germline lookup yields CDR1 SGHDT and CDR2 YYEEEE. This CDR3 has 16 amino acids. The CDR3 DNA reads as TGTGCCAGCAGCCCACCGGACAGGGCTGGGGCAGATACGCAGTATTTT. Translated, it gives CASSPPDRAGADTQYF.